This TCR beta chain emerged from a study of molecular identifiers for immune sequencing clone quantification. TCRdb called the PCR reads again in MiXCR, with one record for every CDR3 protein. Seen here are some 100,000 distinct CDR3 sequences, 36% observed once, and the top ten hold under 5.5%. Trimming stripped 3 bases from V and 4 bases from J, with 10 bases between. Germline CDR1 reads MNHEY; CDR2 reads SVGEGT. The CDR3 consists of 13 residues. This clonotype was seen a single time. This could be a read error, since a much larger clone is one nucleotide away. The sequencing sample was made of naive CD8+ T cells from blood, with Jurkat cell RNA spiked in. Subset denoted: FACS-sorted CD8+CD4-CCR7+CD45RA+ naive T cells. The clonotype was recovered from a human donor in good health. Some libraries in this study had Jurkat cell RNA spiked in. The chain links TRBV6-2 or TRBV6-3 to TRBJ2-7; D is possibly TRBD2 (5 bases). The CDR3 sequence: CASSYRVAYEQYF. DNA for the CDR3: TGTGCCAGCAGTTATAGGGTAGCGTACGAGCAGTACTTC.